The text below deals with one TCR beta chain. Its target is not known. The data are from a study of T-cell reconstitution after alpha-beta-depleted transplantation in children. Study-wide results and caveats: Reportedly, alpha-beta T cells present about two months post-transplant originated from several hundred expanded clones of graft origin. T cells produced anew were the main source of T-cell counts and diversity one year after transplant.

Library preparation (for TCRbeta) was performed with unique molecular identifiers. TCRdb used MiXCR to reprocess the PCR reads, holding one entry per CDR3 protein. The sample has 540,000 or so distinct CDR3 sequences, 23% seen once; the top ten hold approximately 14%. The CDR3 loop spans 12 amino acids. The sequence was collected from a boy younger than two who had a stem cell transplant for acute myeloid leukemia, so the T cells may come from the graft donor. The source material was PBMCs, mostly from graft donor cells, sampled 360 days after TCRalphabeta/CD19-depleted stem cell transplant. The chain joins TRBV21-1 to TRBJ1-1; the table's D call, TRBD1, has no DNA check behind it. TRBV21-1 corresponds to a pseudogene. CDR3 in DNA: TGTGCCAGCAGCAATGGGGGCACTGAAGCTTTCTTT. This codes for CASSNGGTEAFF.